This is a list of T cell receptor beta chains from one sample in a study of blood T cell repertoires in COVID-19. Sequencing was performed with immunoSEQ multiplex PCR; in TCRdb, only in-frame clones are kept and a portion is missing. Of 140,000 to 150,000 clones listed, approximately 87% are singletons. Sequenced input: peripheral blood. These receptors came from a woman in her forties or fifties with active or convalescent COVID-19. Each CDR3 is given with its conserved first and last residue. Each record gives: CDR3 length, J gene, clone size, D gene, V gene, CDR3 DNA, CDR3 protein. A D gene is named only where the DNA matches it firmly. Clone size, where shown, is once, few, many, or a class for clones that have expanded.

>15|TRBJ1-3|NA|TRBD1|TRBV30
TGTGCCTGGAGTGTACACAGGGGGCTTGGAAACACCATATATTTT
CAWSVHRGLGNTIYF
>15|TRBJ1-4|NA|NA|TRBV5-8
TGTGCCAGCAGCTTTCAAGGGGAGGTGATTGAAAAACTGTTTTTT
CASSFQGEVIEKLFF
>19|TRBJ2-1|NA|NA|TRBV21-1
TGTGCCAGCAGCAAAGGAAGGCCACAGGGTTCCCCCCAGCCAAATGAGCAGTTCTTC
CASSKGRPQGSPQPNEQFF
>13|TRBJ1-6|NA|TRBD1|TRBV7-9
TGTGCCAGCAGCCTCCAGACAGGGAACCCCCTCCACTTT
CASSLQTGNPLHF
>12|TRBJ2-3|NA|NA|TRBV10-3
TGTGCCATCAGTATGAACGGGGATACGCAGTATTTT
CAISMNGDTQYF
>15|TRBJ2-7|NA|NA|TRBV9
TGTGCCAGCAGCGTAGGGCTAGGGGGAGCCTACGAGCAGTACTTC
CASSVGLGGAYEQYF
>14|TRBJ1-5|NA|NA|TRBV29-1
TGCAGCGTTGCCCAGGGGACCGGCAATCAGCCCCAGCATTTT
CSVAQGTGNQPQHF
>13|TRBJ2-7|NA|NA|TRBV3-1/TRBV3-2
TGTGCCAGCAGCCCGGGGAGCTTCTACGAGCAGTACTTC
CASSPGSFYEQYF
>15|TRBJ1-1|NA|NA|TRBV7-2
TGTGCCAGCAGCTCCGCGACGGGGATGAACACTGAAGCTTTCTTT
CASSSATGMNTEAFF
>18|TRBJ2-3|NA|TRBD2|TRBV9
TGTGCCAGCAGCGCGCATTCTAGACTAGCGGGGGGCACAGATACGCAGTATTTT
CASSAHSRLAGGTDTQYF
>18|TRBJ1-3|NA|TRBD1|TRBV2
TGTGCCAGCAGTTTCGACAGGGGGGCAAGAAGCTCTGGAAACACCATATATTTT
CASSFDRGARSSGNTIYF
>17|TRBJ2-1|NA|NA|TRBV27
TGTGCCAGCAGTAGAATCTTTGAGAACCACCCTTACAATGAGCAGTTCTTC
CASSRIFENHPYNEQFF
>14|TRBJ1-2|NA|NA|TRBV30
TGTGCCTGGAGTTATGGAGGGTGGGTCTATGGCTACACCTTC
CAWSYGGWVYGYTF
>15|TRBJ1-3|many|NA|TRBV19
TGTGCCAGTATCGGCAGGATGGCTTTTGGAAACACCATATATTTT
CASIGRMAFGNTIYF
>12|TRBJ1-2|NA|NA|TRBV7-8
TGTGCCAGCAGCTTTAGGGGTAGAGGCTACACCTTC
CASSFRGRGYTF
>14|TRBJ2-1|NA|NA|TRBV24-1
TGTGCCACCAGTGATTCCGGACTTTACAATGAGCAGTTCTTC
CATSDSGLYNEQFF
>15|TRBJ2-7|NA|NA|TRBV29-1
TGCAGCGTTGAAAGAGACAGACCGCACGGGTACGAGCAGTACTTC
CSVERDRPHGYEQYF
>15|TRBJ2-1|NA|TRBD2|TRBV11-3
TGTGCCAGCAGCCCGGGACTAGCGGGGGGCAATGAGCAGTTCTTC
CASSPGLAGGNEQFF
>13|TRBJ1-1|once|TRBD1|TRBV29-1
TGCAGCGTTGAAGTTTTACAGGGGACTGAAGCTTTCTTT
CSVEVLQGTEAFF
>17|TRBJ1-3|NA|TRBD1|TRBV12-5
TGTGCTAGTGCCCTCACAGGGGTTAGTCGCCCTGGAAACACCATATATTTT
CASALTGVSRPGNTIYF
>16|TRBJ1-1|NA|TRBD1|TRBV18
TGTGCCAGCTCACCACCTCGAGGGGGCGAGCGGACTGAAGCTTTCTTT
CASSPPRGGERTEAFF
>15|TRBJ1-6|NA|TRBD1|TRBV10-3
TGTGCCATCAGGGGACAGGGGAAACATAATTCACCCCTCCACTTT
CAIRGQGKHNSPLHF
>14|TRBJ1-2|few|NA|TRBV28
TGTGCCAGCTCAGGTGCTAGCCTGAACTATGGCTACACCTTC
CASSGASLNYGYTF
>14|TRBJ1-2|NA|TRBD1|TRBV28
TGTGCCAGCAGTGCGGCTACAGGGGGCAATGGCTACACCTTC
CASSAATGGNGYTF
>16|TRBJ2-2|NA|TRBD1|TRBV19
TGTGCCAGTAGTATCCAACAGGGGGCGGACACCGGGGAGCTGTTTTTT
CASSIQQGADTGELFF
>13|TRBJ2-7|NA|TRBD1|TRBV5-6
TGTGCCAGCAGTCCGACAGGGGGCTACGAGCAGTACTTC
CASSPTGGYEQYF
>13|TRBJ1-1|NA|NA|TRBV7-2
TGTGCCAGCAGCCGACAGATTAACACTGAAGCTTTCTTT
CASSRQINTEAFF